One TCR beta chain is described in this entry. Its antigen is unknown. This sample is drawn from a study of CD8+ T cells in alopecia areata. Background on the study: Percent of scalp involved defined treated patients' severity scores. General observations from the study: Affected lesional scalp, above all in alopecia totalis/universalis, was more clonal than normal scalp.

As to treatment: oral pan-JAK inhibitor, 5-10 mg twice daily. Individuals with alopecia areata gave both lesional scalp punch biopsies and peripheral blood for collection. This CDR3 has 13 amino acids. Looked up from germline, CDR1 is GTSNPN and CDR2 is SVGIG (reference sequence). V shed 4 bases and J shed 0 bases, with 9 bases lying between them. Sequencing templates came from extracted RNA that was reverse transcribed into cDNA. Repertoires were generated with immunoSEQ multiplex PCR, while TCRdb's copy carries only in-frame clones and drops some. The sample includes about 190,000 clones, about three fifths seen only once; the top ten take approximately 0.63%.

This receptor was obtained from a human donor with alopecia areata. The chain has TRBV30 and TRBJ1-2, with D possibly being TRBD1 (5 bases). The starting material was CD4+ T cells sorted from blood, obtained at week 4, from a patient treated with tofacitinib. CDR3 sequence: CAWMGVANYGYTF. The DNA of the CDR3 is TGTGCCTGGATGGGGGTTGCTAACTATGGCTACACCTTC. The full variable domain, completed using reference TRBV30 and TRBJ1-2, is SQTIHQWPATLVQPVGSPLSLECTVEGTSNPNLYWYRQAAGRGLQLLFYSVGIGQISSEVPQNLSASRPQDRQFILSSKKLLLSDSGFYLCAWMGVANYGYTFGSGTRLTVV.